A single sample gave rise to the 19 T cell receptor beta chains below, sequenced in a study of CD8 T cells in Susac syndrome. After extraction with the RNeasy kit, about 0.5 to 1 ug of the RNA was reverse transcribed using random hexamers. TCRdb redid the calling of the immunoSEQ multiplex PCR reads with MiXCR, one entry per CDR3 protein. The sample contains approximately 100,000 distinct CDR3 sequences, approximately 91% of which appear only once. The source material was CD4+ T cells from PBMCs. These receptors all come from a human donor in good health.

The chain has TRBV7-8 and TRBJ2-2; the D gene is possibly TRBD1 (6 bases). The CDR3 totals 16 residues. The germline CDR1 and CDR2 sequences are SGHVS and FQNEAQ. V shed 3 bases and J shed 0 bases, with 11 bases lying between them. CDR3 protein: CASSLSTGANTGELFF. The CDR3 DNA is TGTGCCAGCAGCTTGTCGACAGGCGCGAACACCGGGGAGCTGTTTTTT.

The V gene is TRBV12-3 or TRBV12-4, the J gene TRBJ1-1, with 7 nucleotides matching TRBD1. Losses at the gene ends were 6 bases for V and 7 bases for J; bases not matched to a gene: 8. The CDR3 extends over 13 amino acids. The CDR3 nucleotides are TGTGCCAGCAGGGAACAGGGGAGGAATGAAGCTTTCTTT. This codes for CASREQGRNEAFF.

The chain employs TRBV10-3 and TRBJ2-5; D could derive from TRBD1 or TRBD2 (5 bases each). The V gene lost 6 bases and the J gene lost 2 bases, with 16 bases spanning the gap. CDR3 length: 15 residues. Per the germline V gene, CDR1 is ENHRY and CDR2 is SYGVKD. CDR3 in amino acids: CAIRDNPGSQETQYF. The CDR3 DNA sequence: TGTGCCATCAGGGACAATCCGGGATCACAAGAGACCCAGTACTTC.

The chain employs TRBV4-3 and TRBJ2-1; the D gene is possibly TRBD2 (6 bases). V lost 3 bases and J 8 bases, leaving 11 bases between the germline ends. Germline V lookup: CDR1 LGHNA, CDR2 YSLEER. This CDR3 is built from 13 residues. The CDR3 reads CASSQGLGDEQFF. The CDR3 bases are TGCGCCAGCAGCCAGGGACTTGGCGATGAGCAGTTCTTC.

V and J are TRBV4-2 and TRBJ1-5; D is uncertain. Per germline, CDR1 LGHNA and CDR2 YNFKEQ. The CDR3 runs 15 residues. The ends were cut back, 1 base at V and 5 bases at J, with 12 bases in the middle. The CDR3 region has the DNA TGTGCCAGCAGCCAAGCGGCGGGCAGAGATCAGCCCCAGCATTTT. It translates to CASSQAAGRDQPQHF.

The chain has TRBV20-1 and TRBJ2-5; 7 nucleotides align to TRBD1. The CDR3 totals 15 residues. V was clipped by 1 base and J by 4 bases; unmatched bases: 9. The germline V gene encodes CDR1 DFQATT and CDR2 SNEGSKA (reference sequence). The CDR3 region is CSARGQTGIPETQYF. The CDR3 nucleotides are TGCAGTGCTAGAGGTCAGACAGGGATCCCAGAGACCCAGTACTTC.

The rearrangement links TRBV7-2 to TRBJ2-7, with a possible D match to TRBD1 (5 bases). The CDR3 has 14 amino acids. Germline V CDR1 and CDR2: SGHTA, FQGNSA. The V gene lost 1 base and the J gene lost 2 bases, with 9 bases spanning the gap. CDR3 sequence: CASSLGQPAYEQYF. The CDR3 coding sequence is TGTGCCAGCAGCTTAGGACAGCCTGCCTACGAGCAGTACTTC.

This clonotype was seen a handful of times. The rearrangement joins TRBV5-8 to TRBJ1-1; D unresolved. The CDR3 runs to 13 residues. Trimming took off 0 bases at V and 6 bases at J, with 9 bases between the two ends. Germline CDR1 is SGHTS and CDR2 is YDEGEE. Here the CDR3 reads CASSLVGGSEAFF. CDR3 in DNA: TGTGCCAGCAGCTTGGTCGGAGGCTCTGAAGCTTTCTTT.

The rearrangement links TRBV4-3 to TRBJ2-5, with TRBD2 matching over 8 bases. The CDR3 length is 14 residues. Germline CDR1 reads LGHNA; CDR2 reads YSLEER. V gave up 5 bases and J gave up 4 bases; unmatched junction bases: 6. CDR3 sequence: CASSGGGSGETQYF. The CDR3 DNA sequence: TGCGCCAGCAGCGGCGGGGGGAGCGGAGAGACCCAGTACTTC.

This sequence joins TRBV3-1 and TRBJ2-4, with a possible D match to TRBD1 (5 bases). CDR3 length equals 15 residues. Trimming took off 2 bases at V and 3 bases at J, with 11 bases between the two ends. Germline CDR1 and CDR2: LGHDT and YNNKEL (reference sequence). The CDR3 spells CASSQQGGIKNIQYF. As DNA, the CDR3 is TGTGCCAGCAGCCAACAGGGTGGGATCAAAAACATTCAGTACTTC.

The chain has TRBV7-3 and TRBJ2-1, with no clear D. The length of the CDR3 is 14 residues. In germline, CDR1 is SGHTA, CDR2 FQGTGA. Trimming took off 5 bases at V and 9 bases at J, with 17 bases between the two ends. The CDR3 DNA follows: TGTGCCAGCAGCGAGCAGGAGATTTCGAGTGAGCAGTTCTTC. Its translation is CASSEQEISSEQFF.

The J gene is TRBJ1-1, the V gene TRBV20-1; weak D call: TRBD1 (5 bases). Germline CDR1 and CDR2: DFQATT and SNEGSKA (reference sequence). The CDR3 runs to 13 residues. The CDR3 DNA reads TGCAGCGGACACCCCGCCTTGAACACTGAAGCTTTCTTT. Amino acids: CSGHPALNTEAFF.

This chain's CDR3 is CASSFGGLGGTEAFF. Written as DNA, the CDR3 is TGTGCCAGCAGCTTTGGGGGGCTGGGAGGCACTGAAGCTTTCTTT. The genes are TRBV7-9 and TRBJ1-1; D is perhaps TRBD1 (6 bases). Germline values: CDR1 SEHNR, CDR2 FQNEAQ (reference sequence). V shed 3 bases and J shed 4 bases, with 15 bases lying between them. This CDR3 region has 15 residues.

V is TRBV29-1 and J is TRBJ1-3; D remains ambiguous. The germline V gene has CDR1 SQVTM and CDR2 ANQGSEA. The CDR3 is 14 amino acids. V lost 3 bases to trimming and J lost 4 bases, with 13 bases between them. CDR3 in amino acids: CSVDRSRAGNTIYF. CDR3 coding DNA: TGCAGCGTTGATCGGTCCAGAGCGGGAAACACCATATATTTT.

In DNA form, the CDR3 reads TGTGCCAGCAGTATCACTAGCGGGGTTGGGAATGAGCAGTTCTTC. Its translation: CASSITSGVGNEQFF. The V gene is TRBV6-5, the J gene TRBJ2-1, with 10 positions matching TRBD2. The germline gives CDR1 MNHEY, CDR2 SVGAGI. Germline trimming cut 5 bases from V and 7 bases from J; bases unmatched to any gene: 8. The CDR3 consists of 15 residues.

The CDR3 DNA reads as TGTGCCAGCAGCCGACTTGAGGGGGGGCGCACAGATACGCAGTATTTT. Translating it yields CASSRLEGGRTDTQYF. The genes are TRBV13 and TRBJ2-3, with a possible D match to TRBD2 (7 bases). The V gene's germline CDR1 is PRHDT and CDR2 FYEKMQ (reference sequence). V lost 5 bases and J 1 base, leaving 16 bases between the germline ends. The CDR3 totals 16 residues. Full variable domain (outside the CDR3, taken from reference TRBV13 and TRBJ2-3): AAGVIQSPRHLIKEKRETATLKCYPIPRHDTVYWYQQGPGQDPQFLISFYEKMQSDKGSIPDRFSAQQFSDYHSELNMSSLELGDSALYFCASSRLEGGRTDTQYFGPGTRLTVL.

The chain links TRBV4-3 to TRBJ2-7; 8 bases match TRBD1. V lost 1 base and J lost 0; bases outside the gene matches: 2. Germline CDR1 and CDR2: LGHNA and YSLEER. This CDR3 contains 15 residues. CDR3 nucleotides: TGCGCCAGCAGCCAAGGGACAGGGAGCTCCTACGAGCAGTACTTC. Its translation is CASSQGTGSSYEQYF.

This clonotype has a handful of counts. J is TRBJ1-5 and V is TRBV12-3 or TRBV12-4; the D is unclear. Trimming took 3 bases from V and 6 from J, leaving 3 bases between them. The CDR3 totals 11 residues. The CDR3 nucleotides are TGTGCCAGCAGTTTTAGTCAGCCCCAGCATTTT. As protein: CASSFSQPQHF.

The chain combines TRBV20-1 with TRBJ2-2, with D unclear. The CDR3 loop spans 14 amino acids. V was pared by 7 bases and J by 5 bases, with 17 bases between. The germline CDR1 and CDR2 sequences are DFQATT and SNEGSKA (reference sequence). CDR3 residues: CSVPRPSSTGELFF. In nucleotides, the CDR3 is TGCAGTGTCCCTAGGCCCTCCTCAACCGGGGAGCTGTTTTTT.